Included here is one TCR beta chain sequence, with context. The clone's antigen remains unknown. No base quality values were provided; no much bigger clone lies one nucleotide off. This record comes from a study of blood T cell repertoires in COVID-19 (dated by TCRdb to the early 2020s). In terms of the full investigation: Collaborator samples came from the United States, Italy and Spain and covered acute and convalescent phases of COVID-19. The material from the prospective study consisted of cDNA or gDNA derived from T cells, B-cell-depleted T cells, or PBMCs. Subjects who had been exposed to COVID-19, were actively infected with it, or had recovered from it provided the deeply sampled blood TCRbeta repertoires that made up the dataset. The repertoires were released in a freely available public database intended as a resource for research on the immune response to SARS-CoV-2. Samples were obtained from the ongoing ImmuneRACE study (first 160 participants) and from some 1,300 subjects provided by 6 global collaborators. Sample metadata almost always included a de-identified subject ID, COVID-19 status, age in years and sex. Where available, HLA class I and class II types were obtained from metadata supplied by the sample provider rather than from assay-based typing. The paper as a whole reports these results and caveats: Clinical and demographic metadata were provided uncurated, with the amount varying by source and participant.

The immunoSEQ Assay, a bias-controlled multiplex PCR, was used to amplify TCRbeta CDR3 regions from genomic DNA. In the original analysis: The number of nucleated cells in each sample was estimated from the amplification of reference gene primers within the assay. Sequence reads were collapsed and filtered to measure the absolute abundance of every unique TCRbeta CDR3 rearrangement. For each sample, productive Simpson clonality was calculated by taking the square root of Simpson's diversity index across productive rearrangements. TCRdb retrieved this table from immuneACCESS and kept in-frame rearrangements only. Not all clones are present; in checked studies, unresolved V genes account for under half, and no reason is known for the remainder. The V and J calls and clone size were taken over from that table, and D and trimming were inferred from the DNA. A total of over 450,000 clones appear in this sample, roughly 87% of them only once. The top ten constitute around 0.9% of the sample.

In Seattle, one collaborating source enrolled patients while the infection was active and tracked those patients longitudinally over the course of disease. The collaborating institutions used their own protocols to collect whole blood in K2EDTA tubes. For TCRbeta analysis, collaborators shipped samples as frozen whole blood, isolated PBMCs, or DNA extracted from either of those sample types. There are 16 amino acids in the CDR3, from cysteine to phenylalanine inclusive. The read is trimmed to its CDR3 DNA, 48 bases read in frame from base 1. V is shortened by 0 bases, J by 2 bases, and the region joining them spans 12 bases. CDR1 is given as MNHEY and CDR2 as SMNVEV, both from the germline V gene (reference sequence).

This TCR derives from a young man with COVID-19, enrolled during active disease. Sample: peripheral blood. The V gene is TRBV27 and the J gene is TRBJ2-3, with an unclear D gene assignment. The sequenced DNA is TGTGCCAGCAGTTTATCGTTTGATAGTTACACAGATACGCAGTATTTT. It codes for CASSLSFDSYTDTQYF.